This is a list of T cell receptor beta chains from one sample in a study of blood T cell repertoires in COVID-19. Some clones are missing from TCRdb's copy, which holds only in-frame ones; the method was immunoSEQ multiplex PCR. The table shows roughly 150,000 clones, with over 75% occurring only once. What was sequenced was peripheral blood. All receptors derive from a human donor in a cohort sampled during active COVID-19. Both conserved end residues are part of each CDR3. D genes are given only for firm matches. Some rows have no size entry. The others give once, few or many, or a class for an expanded clone.

>TRBV25-1|NA|TRBJ2-2|NA
CASERGGARTGELFF
TGTGCCAGCGAAAGGGGGGGCGCTAGGACCGGGGAGCTGTTTTTT
>TRBV18|NA|TRBJ1-4|NA
CASSPDIATNEKLFF
TGTGCCAGCTCACCAGACATAGCAACTAATGAAAAACTGTTTTTT
>TRBV7-2|TRBD2|TRBJ2-5|NA
CASSLGLAVQTQYF
TGTGCCAGCAGCTTAGGGCTAGCGGTCCAGACCCAGTACTTC
>TRBV5-6|TRBD1|TRBJ1-2|NA
CASSDGQGTGGYTF
TGTGCCAGCAGCGACGGACAGGGAACGGGCGGCTACACCTTC
>TRBV2|NA|TRBJ1-2|NA
CASRDLWAGGYTF
TGTGCCAGCCGGGATCTCTGGGCAGGAGGCTACACCTTC
>TRBV2|TRBD1|TRBJ1-5|NA
CASTGTGITQPQHF
TGTGCCAGCACCGGGACAGGGATTACTCAGCCCCAGCATTTT
>TRBV18|NA|TRBJ2-1|NA
CASSGGANEQFF
TGTGCCAGCTCAGGGGGGGCGAATGAGCAGTTCTTC
>TRBV6-2/TRBV6-3|TRBD1|TRBJ2-5|few
CASSRGNQETQYF
TGTGCCAGCAGCAGGGGGAATCAAGAGACCCAGTACTTC
>TRBV27|TRBD1|TRBJ1-2|NA
CASRGTGTVGYTF
TGTGCCAGCAGGGGGACAGGGACTGTAGGCTACACCTTC
>TRBV10-3|NA|TRBJ1-1|NA
CAISELGLEAFF
TGTGCCATCAGTGAATTGGGACTCGAAGCTTTCTTT
>TRBV6-6|TRBD1|TRBJ1-1|NA
CASSYSMGQGGAEAFF
TGTGCCAGCAGTTACTCGATGGGACAGGGAGGCGCTGAAGCTTTCTTT
>TRBV5-4|TRBD1|TRBJ1-3|NA
CASSLKGQAGNTIYF
TGTGCCAGCAGCTTGAAGGGACAGGCTGGAAACACCATATATTTT
>TRBV14|NA|TRBJ1-1|NA
CASSAQTGLNTEAFF
TGTGCCAGCAGCGCCCAGACGGGTTTGAACACTGAAGCTTTCTTT
>TRBV2|TRBD1|TRBJ2-7|NA
CASMGPRQGALYEQYF
TGTGCCAGCATGGGCCCTCGCCAGGGGGCATTGTACGAGCAGTACTTC
>TRBV12-5|NA|TRBJ2-3|NA
CASGLVLQGISTDTQYF
TGTGCTAGTGGTTTGGTACTTCAGGGAATCAGCACAGATACGCAGTATTTT
>TRBV30|NA|TRBJ1-1|NA
CAWSVRAGWAEAFF
TGTGCCTGGAGTGTACGGGCAGGGTGGGCTGAAGCTTTCTTT